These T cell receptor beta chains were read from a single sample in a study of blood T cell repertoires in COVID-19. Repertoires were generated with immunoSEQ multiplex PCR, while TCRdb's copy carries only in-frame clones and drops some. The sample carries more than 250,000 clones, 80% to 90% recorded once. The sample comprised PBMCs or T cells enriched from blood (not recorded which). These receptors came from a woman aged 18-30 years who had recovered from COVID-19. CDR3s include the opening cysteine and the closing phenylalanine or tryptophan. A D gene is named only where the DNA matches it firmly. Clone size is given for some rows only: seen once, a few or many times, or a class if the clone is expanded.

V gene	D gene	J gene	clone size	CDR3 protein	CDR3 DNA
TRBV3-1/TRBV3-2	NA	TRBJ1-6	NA	CASSHGGPLDSPLHF	TGTGCCAGCAGCCACGGAGGACCGTTGGATTCACCCCTCCACTTT
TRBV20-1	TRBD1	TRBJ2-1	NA	CSASGGQGIYNEQFF	TGCAGTGCTAGTGGGGGACAGGGAATCTACAATGAGCAGTTCTTC
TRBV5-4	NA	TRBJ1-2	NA	CASSLEGGSYNYGYTF	TGTGCCAGCAGCCTTGAGGGGGGGAGCTATAACTATGGCTACACCTTC
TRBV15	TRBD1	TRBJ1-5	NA	CATSRDRGQNQPQHF	TGTGCCACCAGCAGGGACAGGGGGCAGAATCAGCCCCAGCATTTT
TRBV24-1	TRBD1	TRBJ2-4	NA	CATSDRRDRPHTLNIQYF	TGTGCCACCAGTGATCGAAGGGACAGGCCTCACACTCTAAACATTCAGTACTTC
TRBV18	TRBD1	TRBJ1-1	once	CASRQGESTEAFF	TGTGCCAGCCGACAGGGGGAGAGCACTGAAGCTTTCTTT
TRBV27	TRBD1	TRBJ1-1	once	CASSLTGYSTEAFF	TGTGCCAGCAGTTTGACAGGGTACAGCACTGAAGCTTTCTTT
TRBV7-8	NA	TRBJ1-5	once	CASSPEGQRNQPQHF	TGTGCCAGCAGCCCAGAAGGACAGCGCAATCAGCCCCAGCATTTT
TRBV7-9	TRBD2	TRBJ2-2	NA	CASSVARQRGGTGELFF	TGTGCCAGCAGCGTAGCCCGCCAGCGGGGAGGCACCGGGGAGCTGTTTTTT
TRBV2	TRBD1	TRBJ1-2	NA	CASSPRTGPDGYTF	TGTGCCAGCAGCCCTAGGACAGGTCCCGATGGCTACACCTTC
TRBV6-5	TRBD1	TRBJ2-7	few	CASSLAGTGARYEQYF	TGTGCCAGCAGTTTGGCCGGGACAGGGGCCCGCTACGAGCAGTACTTC
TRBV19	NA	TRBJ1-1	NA	CASSLPGMVNTEAFF	TGTGCCAGTAGTCTGCCGGGGATGGTGAACACTGAAGCTTTCTTT
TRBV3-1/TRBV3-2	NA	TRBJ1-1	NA	CASSAGGTEAFF	TGTGCCAGCAGCGCTGGGGGGACTGAAGCTTTCTTT
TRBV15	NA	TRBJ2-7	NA	CATSRAQVSSYEQYF	TGTGCCACCAGCAGAGCTCAGGTGAGCTCCTACGAGCAGTACTTC
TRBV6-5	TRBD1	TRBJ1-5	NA	CASSFWTGGRNQPQHF	TGTGCCAGCAGTTTCTGGACAGGGGGGAGGAATCAGCCCCAGCATTTT
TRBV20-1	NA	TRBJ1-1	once	CSAYRGTEAFF	TGCAGTGCCTACCGAGGCACTGAAGCTTTCTTT
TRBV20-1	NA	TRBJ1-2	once	CSARQDYGYTF	TGCAGTGCTAGACAGGACTATGGCTACACCTTC
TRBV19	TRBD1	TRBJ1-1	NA	CASSSGQAGGNTEAFF	TGTGCCAGTAGTAGCGGACAGGCCGGGGGAAACACTGAAGCTTTCTTT
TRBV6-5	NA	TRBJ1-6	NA	CASRQDSSHNSPLHF	TGTGCCAGCAGGCAGGACAGTTCACATAATTCACCCCTCCACTTT
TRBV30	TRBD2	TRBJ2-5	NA	CAWRGWASGNNGQETQYF	TGTGCCTGGAGAGGATGGGCTAGCGGGAACAATGGTCAAGAGACCCAGTACTTC
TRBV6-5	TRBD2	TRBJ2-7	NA	CASTDAGLAGAEQYF	TGTGCCAGCACGGATGCGGGACTAGCGGGGGCGGAGCAGTACTTC
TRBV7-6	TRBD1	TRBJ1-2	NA	CASSRGQGGVYGYTF	TGTGCCAGCAGCCGCGGACAGGGAGGAGTATATGGCTACACCTTC
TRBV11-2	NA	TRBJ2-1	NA	CASSLRRAGYNEQFF	TGTGCCAGCAGCTTAAGACGAGCAGGCTACAATGAGCAGTTCTTC
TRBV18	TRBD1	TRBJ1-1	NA	CASSVGQGNTEAFF	TGTGCCAGCTCGGTGGGACAGGGGAACACTGAAGCTTTCTTT
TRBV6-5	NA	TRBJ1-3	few	CASGPRDTRNTIYF	TGTGCCAGCGGCCCCCGGGACACAAGAAACACCATATATTTT
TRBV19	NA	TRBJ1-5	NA	CASSKSVGYQPQHF	TGTGCCAGTAGTAAAAGCGTTGGGTATCAGCCCCAGCATTTT
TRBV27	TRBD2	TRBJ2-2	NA	CASSLPSTGTSGGASGELFF	TGTGCCAGCAGTTTACCTAGCACCGGGACTAGCGGGGGGGCCTCCGGGGAGCTGTTTTTT
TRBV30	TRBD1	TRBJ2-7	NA	CAFGQGAYEQYF	TGTGCCTTTGGACAGGGGGCCTACGAGCAGTACTTC
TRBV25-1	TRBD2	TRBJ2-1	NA	CASSESGASGSKFF	TGTGCCAGCAGTGAATCGGGGGCCAGCGGGAGTAAGTTCTTC
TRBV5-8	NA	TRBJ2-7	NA	CASSGGTSLQQYF	TGTGCCAGCAGCGGCGGGACTTCCCTCCAGCAGTACTTC
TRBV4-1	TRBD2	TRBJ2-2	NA	CASSQGLAGSTNTGELFF	TGCGCCAGCAGCCAAGGGCTAGCGGGCTCGACGAACACCGGGGAGCTGTTTTTT
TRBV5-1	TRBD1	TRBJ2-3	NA	CASSLGTAPSDTQYF	TGCGCCAGCAGCCTCGGGACAGCTCCCTCAGATACGCAGTATTTT
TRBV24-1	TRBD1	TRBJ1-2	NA	CATSDRGQGAGGYTF	TGTGCCACCAGTGATCGGGGACAGGGGGCCGGTGGCTACACCTTC
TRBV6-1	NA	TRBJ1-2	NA	CASSERGREYGYTF	TGTGCCAGCAGTGAAAGGGGTCGGGAGTATGGCTACACCTTC
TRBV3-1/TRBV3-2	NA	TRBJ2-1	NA	CASSQFAAPNEQFF	TGTGCCAGCAGCCAATTCGCGGCCCCCAATGAGCAGTTCTTC
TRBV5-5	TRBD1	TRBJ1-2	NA	CASRDDRGGYGYTF	TGTGCCAGCAGGGACGACAGGGGAGGATATGGCTACACCTTC
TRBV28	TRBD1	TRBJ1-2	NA	CASSKRRGLNYGYTF	TGTGCCAGCAGTAAGAGGAGGGGGCTTAACTATGGCTACACCTTC
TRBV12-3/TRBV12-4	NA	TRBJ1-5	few	CASSLSGSWPQHF	TGTGCCAGCAGTTTATCAGGGTCTTGGCCCCAGCATTTT
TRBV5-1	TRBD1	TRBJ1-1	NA	CASSPEGTATEAFF	TGCGCCAGCAGCCCGGAGGGGACAGCCACTGAAGCTTTCTTT